Sequencing of this TCR beta chain was carried out in a study of blood T cell repertoires in COVID-19. This clone was seen a handful of times. The CDR3 consists of 15 residues. CDR1 and CDR2 from the germline V gene are MDHEN and SYDVKM. The ends were cut back, 2 bases at V and 5 bases at J, with 13 bases in the middle. Source study methods: Nucleated cell number was recorded as an estimate derived from reference gene primer amplification. The table came from immunoSEQ multiplex PCR; TCRdb's copy has only in-frame clones and leaves some out. D and trimming come from the DNA, and the V and J calls and clone size come from that table. This table has around 27,000 clones, about 83% appearing once.

The receptor's source is a man aged 65-85 years with active COVID-19. The genes are TRBV28 and TRBJ1-5; a possible D gene is TRBD1 (5 bases). The sample comprised peripheral blood. The CDR3 sequence: CASSLTGQGDQPQHF. Here the CDR3 DNA reads TGTGCCAGCAGTTTAACAGGTCAGGGCGATCAGCCCCAGCATTTT.